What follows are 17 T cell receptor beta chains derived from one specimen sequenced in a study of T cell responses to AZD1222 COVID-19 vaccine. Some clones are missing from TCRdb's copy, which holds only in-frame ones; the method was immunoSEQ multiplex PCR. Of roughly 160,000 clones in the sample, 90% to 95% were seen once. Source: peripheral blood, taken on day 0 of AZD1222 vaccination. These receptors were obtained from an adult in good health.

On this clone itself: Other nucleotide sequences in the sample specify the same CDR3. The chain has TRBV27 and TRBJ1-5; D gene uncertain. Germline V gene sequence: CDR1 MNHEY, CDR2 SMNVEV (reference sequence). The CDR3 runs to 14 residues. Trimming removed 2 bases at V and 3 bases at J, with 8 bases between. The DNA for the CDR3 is TGTGCCAGCAGTTTAGCGGGTTTCAATCAGCCCCAGCATTTT. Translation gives CASSLAGFNQPQHF.

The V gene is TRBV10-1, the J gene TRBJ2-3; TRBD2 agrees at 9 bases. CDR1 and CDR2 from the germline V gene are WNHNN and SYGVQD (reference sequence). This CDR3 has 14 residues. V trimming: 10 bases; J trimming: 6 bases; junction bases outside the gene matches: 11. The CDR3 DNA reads TGCGCCACCCAGCCAGCGGGAGGTGGGGATACGCAGTATTTT. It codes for CATQPAGGGDTQYF.

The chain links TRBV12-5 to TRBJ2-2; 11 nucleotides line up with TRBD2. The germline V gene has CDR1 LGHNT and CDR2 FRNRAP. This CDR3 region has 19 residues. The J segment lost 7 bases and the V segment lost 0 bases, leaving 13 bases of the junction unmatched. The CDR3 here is CASGLVLSISGRAVGELFF. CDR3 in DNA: TGTGCTAGTGGTTTGGTACTTTCTATTAGCGGGAGGGCTGTCGGGGAGCTGTTTTTT. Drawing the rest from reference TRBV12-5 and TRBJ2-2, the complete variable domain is DARVTQTPRHKVTEMGQEVTMRCQPILGHNTVFWYRQTMMQGLELLAYFRNRAPLDDSGMPKDRFSAEMPDATLATLKIQPSEPRDSAVYFCASGLVLSISGRAVGELFFGEGSRLTVL.

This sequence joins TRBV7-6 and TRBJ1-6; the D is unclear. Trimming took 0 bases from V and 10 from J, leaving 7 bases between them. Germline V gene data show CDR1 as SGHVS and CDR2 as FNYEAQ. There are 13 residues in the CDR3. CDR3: CASSLALRSPLHF. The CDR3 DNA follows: TGTGCCAGCAGCTTAGCGCTCCGATCACCCCTCCACTTT.

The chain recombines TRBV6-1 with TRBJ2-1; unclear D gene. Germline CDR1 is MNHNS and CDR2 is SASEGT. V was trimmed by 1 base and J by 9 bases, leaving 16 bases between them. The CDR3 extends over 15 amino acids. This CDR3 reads CASSEGSPRFSEQFF. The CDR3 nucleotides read TGTGCCAGCAGTGAAGGAAGTCCCAGATTCAGTGAGCAGTTCTTC.

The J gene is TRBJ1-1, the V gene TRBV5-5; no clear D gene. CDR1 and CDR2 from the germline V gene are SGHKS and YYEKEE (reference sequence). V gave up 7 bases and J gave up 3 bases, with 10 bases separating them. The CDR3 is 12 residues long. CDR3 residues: CASEKGYTEAFF. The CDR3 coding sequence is TGTGCCAGCGAGAAGGGATACACTGAAGCTTTCTTT.

Here the CDR3 reads CASSQAGLLEQYF. CDR3 DNA sequence: TGTGCCAGCAGCCAAGCGGGACTTCTCGAGCAGTACTTC. The chain uses TRBV3-1 (or the pseudogene TRBV3-2) and TRBJ2-7, with D tentatively TRBD2 (6 bases). There are 13 residues in the CDR3. Trimming removed 1 base from V and 6 bases from J, with 10 bases in between. Per the germline V gene, CDR1 is LGHDT and CDR2 is YNNKEL (reference sequence).

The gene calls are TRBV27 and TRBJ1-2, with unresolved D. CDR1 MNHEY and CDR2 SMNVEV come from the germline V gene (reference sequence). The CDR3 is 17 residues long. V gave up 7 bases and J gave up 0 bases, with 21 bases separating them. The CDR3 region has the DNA TGTGCCAGCACGACGACAAAGGGAGCTCTCTCTAACTATGGCTACACCTTC. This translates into CASTTTKGALSNYGYTF.

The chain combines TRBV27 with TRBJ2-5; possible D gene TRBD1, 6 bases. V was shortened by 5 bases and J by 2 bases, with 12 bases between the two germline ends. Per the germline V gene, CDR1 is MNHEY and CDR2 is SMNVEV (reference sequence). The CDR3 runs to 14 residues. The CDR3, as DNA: TGTGCCAGCAGTCCCCAGGGACAACAAGAGACCCAGTACTTC. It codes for CASSPQGQQETQYF.

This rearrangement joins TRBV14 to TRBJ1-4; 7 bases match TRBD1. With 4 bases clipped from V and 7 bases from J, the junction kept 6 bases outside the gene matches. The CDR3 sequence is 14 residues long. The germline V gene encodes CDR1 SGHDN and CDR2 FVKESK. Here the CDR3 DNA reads TGTGCCAGCAGCCTTGGAGGGGGCAGTGAAAAACTGTTTTTT. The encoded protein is CASSLGGGSEKLFF.

This chain's CDR3 is CASSPPGQNAGNTIYF. CDR3 sequence (DNA): TGTGCCAGCAGCCCCCCCGGGCAGAATGCTGGAAACACCATATATTTT. The rearrangement joins TRBV7-9 to TRBJ1-3; D gene unclear. Germline loops: CDR1 SEHNR, CDR2 FQNEAQ (reference sequence). The CDR3 runs 16 residues. Trimming pared 5 bases from V and 2 bases from J, leaving 16 bases between.

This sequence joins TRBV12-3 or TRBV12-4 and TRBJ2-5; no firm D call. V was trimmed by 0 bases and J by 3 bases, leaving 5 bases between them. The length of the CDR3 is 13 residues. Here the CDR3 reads CASSLAGKETQYF. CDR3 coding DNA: TGTGCCAGCAGTTTAGCCGGAAAAGAGACCCAGTACTTC.

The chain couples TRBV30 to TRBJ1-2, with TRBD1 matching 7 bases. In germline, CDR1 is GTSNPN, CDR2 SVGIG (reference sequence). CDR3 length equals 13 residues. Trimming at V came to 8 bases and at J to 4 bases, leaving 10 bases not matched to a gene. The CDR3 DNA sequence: TGTGCCGGTACTCCGGACAGGCCCTATGGCTACACCTTC. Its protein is CAGTPDRPYGYTF.

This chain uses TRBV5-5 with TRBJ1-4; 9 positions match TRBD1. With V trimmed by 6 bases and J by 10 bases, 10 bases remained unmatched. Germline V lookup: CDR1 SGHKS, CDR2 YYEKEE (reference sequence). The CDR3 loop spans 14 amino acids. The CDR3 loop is CASTEQGATGKLFF. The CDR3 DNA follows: TGTGCCAGCACCGAACAGGGGGCGACGGGAAAACTGTTTTTT.

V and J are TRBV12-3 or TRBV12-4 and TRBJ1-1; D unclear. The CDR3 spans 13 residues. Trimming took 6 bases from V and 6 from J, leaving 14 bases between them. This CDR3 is CASSFQVIAEAFF. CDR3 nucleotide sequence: TGTGCCAGCAGCTTTCAGGTGATAGCTGAAGCTTTCTTT.

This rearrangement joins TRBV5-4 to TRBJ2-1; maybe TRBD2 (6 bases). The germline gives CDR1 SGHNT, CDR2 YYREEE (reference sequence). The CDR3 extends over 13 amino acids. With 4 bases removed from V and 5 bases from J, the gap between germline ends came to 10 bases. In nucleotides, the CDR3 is TGTGCCAGCAGCCCCCGGGAGAACAATGAGCAGTTCTTC. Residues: CASSPRENNEQFF.

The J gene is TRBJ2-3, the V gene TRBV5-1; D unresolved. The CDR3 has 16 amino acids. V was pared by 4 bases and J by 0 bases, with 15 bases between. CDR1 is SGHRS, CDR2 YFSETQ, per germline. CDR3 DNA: TGCGCCAGCAGCCCTGCTCCAATATCTAGCACAGATACGCAGTATTTT. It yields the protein CASSPAPISSTDTQYF.